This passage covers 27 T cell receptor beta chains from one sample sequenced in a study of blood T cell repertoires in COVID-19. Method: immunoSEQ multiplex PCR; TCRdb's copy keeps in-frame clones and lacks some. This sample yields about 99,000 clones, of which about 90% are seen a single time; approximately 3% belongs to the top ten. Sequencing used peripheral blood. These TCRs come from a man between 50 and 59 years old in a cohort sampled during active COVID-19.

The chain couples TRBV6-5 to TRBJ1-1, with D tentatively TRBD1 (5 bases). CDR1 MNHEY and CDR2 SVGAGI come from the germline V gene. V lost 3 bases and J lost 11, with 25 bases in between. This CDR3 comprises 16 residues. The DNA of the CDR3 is TGTGCCAGCAGTTATAAAACTCTGACAGATCCTTGGAAGGCTTTCTTT. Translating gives CASSYKTLTDPWKAFF.

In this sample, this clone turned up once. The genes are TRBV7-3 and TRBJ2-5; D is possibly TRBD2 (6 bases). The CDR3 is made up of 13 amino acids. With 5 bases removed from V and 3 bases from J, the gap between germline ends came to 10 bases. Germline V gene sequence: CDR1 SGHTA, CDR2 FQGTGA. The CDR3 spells CASSVLAEETQYF. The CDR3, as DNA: TGTGCCAGCAGCGTACTAGCTGAAGAGACCCAGTACTTC. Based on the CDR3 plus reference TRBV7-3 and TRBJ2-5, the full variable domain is GAGVSQTPSNKVTEKGKYVELRCDPISGHTALYWYRQSLGQGPEFLIYFQGTGAADDSGLPNDRFFAVRPEGSVSTLKIQRTERGDSAVYLCASSVLAEETQYFGPGTRLLVL.

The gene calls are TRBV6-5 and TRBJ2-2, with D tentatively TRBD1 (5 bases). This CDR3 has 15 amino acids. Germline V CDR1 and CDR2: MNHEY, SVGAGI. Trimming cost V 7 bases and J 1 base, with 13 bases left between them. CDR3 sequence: CASTAQGWNTGELFF. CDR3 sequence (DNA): TGTGCCAGCACCGCCCAGGGCTGGAACACCGGGGAGCTGTTTTTT.

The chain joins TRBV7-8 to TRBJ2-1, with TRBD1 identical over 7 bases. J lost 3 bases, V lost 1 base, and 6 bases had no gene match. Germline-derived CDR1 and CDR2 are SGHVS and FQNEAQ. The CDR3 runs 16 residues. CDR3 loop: CASSLDVAGGYNEQFF. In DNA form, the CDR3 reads TGTGCCAGCAGCTTAGACGTCGCAGGGGGCTACAATGAGCAGTTCTTC.

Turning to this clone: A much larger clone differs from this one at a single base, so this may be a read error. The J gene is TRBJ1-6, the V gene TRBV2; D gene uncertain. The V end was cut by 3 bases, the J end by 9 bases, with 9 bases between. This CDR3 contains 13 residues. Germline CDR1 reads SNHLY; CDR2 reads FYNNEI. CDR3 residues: CASSDRKGSPLHF. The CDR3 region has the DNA TGTGCCAGCAGTGACAGGAAAGGTTCACCCCTCCACTTT.

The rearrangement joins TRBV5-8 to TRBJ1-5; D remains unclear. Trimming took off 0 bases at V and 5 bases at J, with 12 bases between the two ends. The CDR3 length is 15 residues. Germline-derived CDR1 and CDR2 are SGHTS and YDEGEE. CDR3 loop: CASSLGQRVDQPQHF. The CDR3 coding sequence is TGTGCCAGCAGCTTGGGTCAGCGTGTGGATCAGCCCCAGCATTTT.

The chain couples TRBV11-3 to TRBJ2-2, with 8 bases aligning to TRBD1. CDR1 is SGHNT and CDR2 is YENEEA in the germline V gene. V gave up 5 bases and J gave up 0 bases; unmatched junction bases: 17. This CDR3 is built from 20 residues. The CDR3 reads CASSDRNPFQDRANTGELFF. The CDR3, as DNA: TGTGCCAGCAGCGACAGAAACCCATTTCAGGACAGGGCGAACACCGGGGAGCTGTTTTTT.

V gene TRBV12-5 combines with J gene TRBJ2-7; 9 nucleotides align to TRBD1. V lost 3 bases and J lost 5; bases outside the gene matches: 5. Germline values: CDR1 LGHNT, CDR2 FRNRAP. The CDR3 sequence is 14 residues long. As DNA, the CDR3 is TGTGCTAGTGGTTTTGGGGACAGGGCCCACGAGCAGTACTTC. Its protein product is CASGFGDRAHEQYF.

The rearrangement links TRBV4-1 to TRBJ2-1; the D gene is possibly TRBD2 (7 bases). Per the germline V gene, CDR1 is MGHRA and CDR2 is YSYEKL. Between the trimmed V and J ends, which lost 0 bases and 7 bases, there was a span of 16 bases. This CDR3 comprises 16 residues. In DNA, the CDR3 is TGCGCCAGCAGCCAAGAGGGCGGGGGCTTGCGGAATGAGCAGTTCTTC. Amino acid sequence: CASSQEGGGLRNEQFF.

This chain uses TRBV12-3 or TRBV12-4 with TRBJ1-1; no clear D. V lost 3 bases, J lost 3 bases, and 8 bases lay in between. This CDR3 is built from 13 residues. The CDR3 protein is CASSFKGDTEAFF. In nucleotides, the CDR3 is TGTGCCAGCAGTTTCAAGGGAGACACTGAAGCTTTCTTT.

CDR3 sequence: CASRSGTYNEQFF. DNA for the CDR3: TGTGCCAGCCGTTCAGGGACCTACAATGAGCAGTTCTTC. V gene TRBV6-6 combines with J gene TRBJ2-1, with D possibly being TRBD1 (5 bases). From germline, CDR1 is MNHNY and CDR2 SVGAGI (reference sequence). CDR3 length: 13 residues. The V gene lost 8 bases and the J gene lost 2 bases, with 10 bases spanning the gap.

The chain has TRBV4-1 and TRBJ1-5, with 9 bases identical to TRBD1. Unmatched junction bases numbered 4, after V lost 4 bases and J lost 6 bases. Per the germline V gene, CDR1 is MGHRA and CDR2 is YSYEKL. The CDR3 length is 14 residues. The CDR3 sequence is CASSRGQGGQPQHF. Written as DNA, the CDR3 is TGCGCCAGCAGCCGGGGACAGGGAGGTCAGCCCCAGCATTTT.

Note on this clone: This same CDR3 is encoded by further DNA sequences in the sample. The CDR3 region is CASSPGQGTGELFF. The CDR3 DNA reads TGCGCCAGCAGTCCGGGACAGGGTACCGGGGAGCTGTTTTTT. The rearrangement uses TRBV5-1 and TRBJ2-2, with TRBD1 identical over 9 bases. Germline CDR1 and CDR2: SGHRS and YFSETQ. This CDR3 is 14 amino acids long. Losses at the gene ends were 5 bases for V and 5 bases for J; bases not matched to a gene: 4.

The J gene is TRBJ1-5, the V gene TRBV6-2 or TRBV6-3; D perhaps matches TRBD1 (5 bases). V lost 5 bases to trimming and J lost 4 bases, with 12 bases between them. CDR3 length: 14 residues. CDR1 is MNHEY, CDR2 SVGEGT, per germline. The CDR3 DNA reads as TGTGCCAGCAGTCCCAGGGCAGGAAATCAGCCCCAGCATTTT. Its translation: CASSPRAGNQPQHF.

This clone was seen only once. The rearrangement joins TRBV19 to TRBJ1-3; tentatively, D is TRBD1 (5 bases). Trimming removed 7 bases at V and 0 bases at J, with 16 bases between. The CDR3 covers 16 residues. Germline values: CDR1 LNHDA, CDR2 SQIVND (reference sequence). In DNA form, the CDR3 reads TGTGCCAGTACCTCCGACAGTACTGGCTCTGGAAACACCATATATTTT. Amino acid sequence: CASTSDSTGSGNTIYF.

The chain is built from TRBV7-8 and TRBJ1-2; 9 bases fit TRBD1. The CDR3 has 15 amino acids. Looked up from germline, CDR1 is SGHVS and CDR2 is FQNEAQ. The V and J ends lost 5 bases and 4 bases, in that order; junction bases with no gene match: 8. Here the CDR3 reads CASSRGQGEIYGYTF. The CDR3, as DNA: TGTGCCAGCAGCAGGGGACAGGGCGAAATCTATGGCTACACCTTC.

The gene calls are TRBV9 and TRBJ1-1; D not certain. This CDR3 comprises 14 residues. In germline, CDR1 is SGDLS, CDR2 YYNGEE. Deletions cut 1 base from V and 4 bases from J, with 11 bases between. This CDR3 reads CASSVMSAGTEAFF. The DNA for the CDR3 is TGTGCCAGCAGCGTAATGTCCGCGGGCACTGAAGCTTTCTTT.

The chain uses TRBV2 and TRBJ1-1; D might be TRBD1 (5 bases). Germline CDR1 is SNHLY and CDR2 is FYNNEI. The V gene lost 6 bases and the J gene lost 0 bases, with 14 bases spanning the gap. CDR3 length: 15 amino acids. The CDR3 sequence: CASSLGGVLNTEAFF. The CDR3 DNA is TGTGCCAGCAGCCTCGGAGGGGTTCTGAACACTGAAGCTTTCTTT.

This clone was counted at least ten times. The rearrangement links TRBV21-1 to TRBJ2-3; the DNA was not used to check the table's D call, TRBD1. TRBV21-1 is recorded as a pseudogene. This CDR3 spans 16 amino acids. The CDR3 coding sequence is TGTGCCAGCAGCAACCGGGACAGGGGAAGCACAGATACGCAGTATTTT. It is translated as CASSNRDRGSTDTQYF.

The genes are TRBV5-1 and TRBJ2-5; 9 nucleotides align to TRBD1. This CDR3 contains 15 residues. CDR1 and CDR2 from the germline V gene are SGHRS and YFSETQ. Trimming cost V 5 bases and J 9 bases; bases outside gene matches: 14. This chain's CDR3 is CASSLRTGAQGAQYF. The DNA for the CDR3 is TGCGCCAGCAGTCTCAGGACAGGGGCCCAGGGGGCCCAGTACTTC.

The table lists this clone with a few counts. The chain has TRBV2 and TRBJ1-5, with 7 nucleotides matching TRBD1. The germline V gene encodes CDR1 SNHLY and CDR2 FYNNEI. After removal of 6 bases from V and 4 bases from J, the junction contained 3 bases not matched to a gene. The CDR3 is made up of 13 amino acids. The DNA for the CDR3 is TGTGCCAGCAGGGGACAGCTTAATCAGCCCCAGCATTTT. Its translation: CASRGQLNQPQHF.

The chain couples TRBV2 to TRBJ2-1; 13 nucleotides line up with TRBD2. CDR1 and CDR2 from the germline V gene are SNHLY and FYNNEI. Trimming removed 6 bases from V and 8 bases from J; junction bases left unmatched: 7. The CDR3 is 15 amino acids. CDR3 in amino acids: CASSLLAGGGDEQFF. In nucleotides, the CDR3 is TGTGCCAGCAGCCTACTAGCGGGGGGGGGCGATGAGCAGTTCTTC.

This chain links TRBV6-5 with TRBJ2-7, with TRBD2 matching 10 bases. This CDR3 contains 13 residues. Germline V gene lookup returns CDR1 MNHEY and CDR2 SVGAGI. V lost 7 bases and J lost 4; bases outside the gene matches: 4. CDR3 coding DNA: TGTGCCAGCACGGGTAGCGGGGGGTACGAGCAGTACTTC. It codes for CASTGSGGYEQYF.

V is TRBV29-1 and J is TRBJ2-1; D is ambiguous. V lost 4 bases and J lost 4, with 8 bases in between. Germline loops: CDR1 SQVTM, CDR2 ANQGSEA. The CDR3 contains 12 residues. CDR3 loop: CSVGGRYNEQFF. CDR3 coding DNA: TGCAGCGTTGGCGGCAGATACAATGAGCAGTTCTTC.

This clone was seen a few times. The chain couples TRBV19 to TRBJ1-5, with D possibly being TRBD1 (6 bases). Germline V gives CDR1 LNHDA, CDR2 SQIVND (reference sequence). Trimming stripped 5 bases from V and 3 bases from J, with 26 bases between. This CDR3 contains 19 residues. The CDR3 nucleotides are TGTGCCAGTAGTCCCCCCCTTCTGGGGGCTAGTCCCTTCAATCAGCCCCAGCATTTT. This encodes CASSPPLLGASPFNQPQHF.

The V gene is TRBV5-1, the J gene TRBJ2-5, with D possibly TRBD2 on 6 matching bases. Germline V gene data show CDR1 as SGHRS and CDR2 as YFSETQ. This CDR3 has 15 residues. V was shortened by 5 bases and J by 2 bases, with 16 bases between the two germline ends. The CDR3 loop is CASRAGGTQQETQYF. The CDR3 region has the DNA TGCGCCAGCAGGGCTGGGGGGACGCAACAAGAGACCCAGTACTTC.

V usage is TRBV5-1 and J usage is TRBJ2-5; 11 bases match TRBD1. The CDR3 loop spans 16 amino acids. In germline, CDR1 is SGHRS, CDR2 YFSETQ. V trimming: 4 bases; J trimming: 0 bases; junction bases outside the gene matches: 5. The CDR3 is CASSPGTGGYQETQYF. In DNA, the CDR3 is TGCGCCAGCAGCCCCGGGACAGGGGGGTACCAAGAGACCCAGTACTTC. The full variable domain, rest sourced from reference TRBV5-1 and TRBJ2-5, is KAGVTQTPRYLIKTRGQQVTLSCSPISGHRSVSWYQQTPGQGLQFLFEYFSETQRNKGNFPGRFSGRQFSNSRSEMNVSTLELGDSALYLCASSPGTGGYQETQYFGPGTRLLVL.